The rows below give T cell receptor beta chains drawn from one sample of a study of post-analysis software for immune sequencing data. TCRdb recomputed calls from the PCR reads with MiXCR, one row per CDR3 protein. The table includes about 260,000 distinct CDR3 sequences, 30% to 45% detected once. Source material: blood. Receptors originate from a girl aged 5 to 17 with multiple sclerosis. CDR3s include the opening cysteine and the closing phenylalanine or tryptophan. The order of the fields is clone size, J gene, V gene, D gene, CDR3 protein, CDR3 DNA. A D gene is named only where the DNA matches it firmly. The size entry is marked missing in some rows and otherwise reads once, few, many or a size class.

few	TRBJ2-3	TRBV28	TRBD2	CASRTSGDTDTQYF	TGTGCCAGCAGGACTAGCGGAGACACAGATACGCAGTATTTT
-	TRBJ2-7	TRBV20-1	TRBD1	CSARGAYRGFDEQYF	TGCAGTGCTAGAGGGGCGTACAGGGGTTTCGACGAGCAGTACTTC
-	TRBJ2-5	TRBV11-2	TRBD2	CASSLVLAEAQETQYF	TGTGCCAGCAGCCTCGTCCTAGCGGAGGCCCAAGAGACCCAGTACTTC
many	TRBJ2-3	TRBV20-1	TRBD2	CSALGVAGDPDTQYF	TGCAGTGCCCTCGGGGTAGCGGGAGATCCAGATACGCAGTATTTT
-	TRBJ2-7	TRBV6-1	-	CASSHLGGRKGGQYEQYF	TGTGCCAGCAGCCACTTAGGGGGCCGGAAGGGAGGGCAATACGAGCAGTACTTC
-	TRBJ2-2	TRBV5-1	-	CASTEAGQAGELFF	TGCGCCAGCACCGAGGCAGGACAAGCCGGGGAGCTGTTTTTT
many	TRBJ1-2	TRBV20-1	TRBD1	CSAPKPGTGLGYGYTF	TGCAGTGCTCCTAAGCCCGGGACAGGGTTGGGCTATGGCTACACCTTC
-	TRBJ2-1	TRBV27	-	CASSSGRSGYEQFF	TGTGCCAGCAGTTCTGGACGTTCCGGCTATGAGCAGTTCTTC
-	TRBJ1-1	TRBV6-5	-	CASSSGGLGEAFF	TGTGCCAGCAGTTCCGGGGGATTGGGGGAAGCTTTCTTT
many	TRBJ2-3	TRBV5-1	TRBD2	CASSPASGSRADTQYF	TGCGCCAGCAGTCCAGCTAGCGGGAGTCGGGCAGATACGCAGTATTTT
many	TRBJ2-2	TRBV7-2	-	CASSLGPRGGANTGELFF	TGTGCCAGCAGCTTAGGACCCCGGGGCGGTGCGAACACCGGGGAGCTGTTTTTT
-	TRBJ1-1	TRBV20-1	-	CSAPGRDTEAFF	TGCAGTGCTCCCGGGAGGGACACTGAAGCTTTCTTT
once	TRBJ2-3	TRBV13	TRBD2	CTSSVAGGYTDTQYF	TGTACCAGCAGCGTAGCGGGAGGGTACACAGATACGCAGTATTTT
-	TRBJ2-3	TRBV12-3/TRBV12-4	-	CASSLVRADTQYF	TGTGCCAGCAGTTTAGTCAGGGCAGATACGCAGTATTTT
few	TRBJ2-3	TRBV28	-	CASSRDAGQYF	TGTGCCAGCAGTCGGGACGCCGGGCAGTATTTT
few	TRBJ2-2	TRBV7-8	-	CASSLASANTGELFF	TGTGCCAGCAGTTTAGCGTCCGCGAACACCGGGGAGCTGTTTTTT
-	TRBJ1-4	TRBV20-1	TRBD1	CSATDRVGEKLFF	TGCAGTGCTACGGACAGGGTGGGTGAAAAACTGTTTTTT
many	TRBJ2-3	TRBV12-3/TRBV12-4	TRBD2	CASSPGLREGGTDTQYF	TGTGCCAGCAGTCCCGGCTTGCGGGAGGGTGGCACAGATACGCAGTATTTT
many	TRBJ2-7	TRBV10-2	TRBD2	CASRGTSGTYEQYF	TGCGCCAGCAGGGGGACTAGCGGAACCTACGAGCAGTACTTC
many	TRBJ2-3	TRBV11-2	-	CASSLTRAQDTQYF	TGTGCCAGCAGCTTAACGCGGGCACAAGATACGCAGTATTTT
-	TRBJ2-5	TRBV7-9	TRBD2	CASSLAPSGTETQYF	TGTGCCAGCAGCTTAGCGCCGAGCGGGACTGAGACCCAGTACTTC
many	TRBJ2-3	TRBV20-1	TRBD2	CSATRTSGRYDTQYF	TGCAGTGCTACCCGGACTAGCGGGAGGTATGATACGCAGTATTTT
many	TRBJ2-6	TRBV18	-	CASSPPVGGPTPSGANVLTF	TGTGCCAGCTCACCCCCCGTTGGGGGCCCTACACCCTCTGGGGCCAACGTCCTGACTTTC
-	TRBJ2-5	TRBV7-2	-	CASSLRQPLGPQETQYF	TGTGCCAGCAGCCTCCGACAGCCCCTAGGCCCCCAAGAGACCCAGTACTTC
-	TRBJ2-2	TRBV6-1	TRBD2	CASSVRGGNTGELFF	TGTGCCAGCAGTGTACGGGGGGGCAACACCGGGGAGCTGTTTTTT
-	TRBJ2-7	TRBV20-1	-	CSARPGRLIHEQYF	TGCAGTGCTAGACCGGGACGATTGATCCACGAGCAGTACTTC
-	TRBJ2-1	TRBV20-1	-	CSACAAGEQFF	TGCAGTGCTTGCGCGGCGGGGGAGCAGTTCTTC
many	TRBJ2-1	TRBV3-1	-	CASSHQSGLSYNEQFF	TGTGCCAGCAGCCATCAATCGGGGCTATCCTACAATGAGCAGTTCTTC
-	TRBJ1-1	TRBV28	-	CASSLIGGDYTEAFF	TGTGCCAGCAGTTTAATAGGGGGGGATTACACTGAAGCTTTCTTT
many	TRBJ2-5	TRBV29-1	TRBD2	CSGGSRGGRETQYF	TGCAGCGGCGGGTCCCGCGGGGGGCGGGAGACCCAGTACTTC
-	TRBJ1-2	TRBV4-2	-	CASSQGLAGGYTF	TGTGCCAGCAGCCAAGGACTTGCCGGAGGCTACACCTTC
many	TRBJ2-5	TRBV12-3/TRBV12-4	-	CASTEAVQETQYF	TGTGCCAGCACAGAGGCCGTCCAAGAGACCCAGTACTTC
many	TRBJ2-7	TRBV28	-	CASSGSGIYEQYF	TGTGCCAGCAGTGGCTCAGGGATTTACGAGCAGTACTTC
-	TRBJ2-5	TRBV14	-	CASSQTGALSEQYF	TGTGCCAGCAGCCAAACGGGGGCCCTAAGTGAGCAGTACTTC
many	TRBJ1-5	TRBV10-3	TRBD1	CAISESAGQSNQPQHF	TGTGCCATCAGTGAGTCGGCGGGACAGTCCAATCAGCCCCAGCATTTT
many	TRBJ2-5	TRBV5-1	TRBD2	CASSGGSSGGETQYF	TGCGCCAGCAGCGGTGGAAGCAGCGGGGGAGAGACCCAGTACTTC
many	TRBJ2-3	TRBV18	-	CASSPSLRSSTDTQYF	TGTGCCAGCTCACCAAGCCTTAGGTCCAGCACAGATACGCAGTATTTT
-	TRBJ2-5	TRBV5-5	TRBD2	CASSPLALGGQETQYF	TGTGCCAGCAGCCCACTAGCGTTGGGGGGCCAAGAGACCCAGTACTTC
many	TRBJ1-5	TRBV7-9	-	CASSLGSGRNQPQHF	TGTGCCAGCAGCTTAGGGTCCGGCCGGAATCAGCCCCAGCATTTT
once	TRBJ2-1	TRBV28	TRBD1	CTSSLPTGKSGNEQFF	TGTACCAGCAGTTTACCGACAGGGAAGAGTGGCAATGAGCAGTTCTTC
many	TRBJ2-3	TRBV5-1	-	CASREGSGQSTDTQYF	TGCGCCAGCCGAGAGGGATCTGGGCAAAGCACAGATACGCAGTATTTT
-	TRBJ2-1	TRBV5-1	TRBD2	CASTNSGGYNEQFF	TGCGCCAGCACTAACAGCGGGGGATACAATGAGCAGTTCTTC
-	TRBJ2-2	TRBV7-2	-	CASSLAGRGDTGELFF	TGTGCCAGCAGCTTAGCTGGCCGCGGGGACACCGGGGAGCTGTTTTTT
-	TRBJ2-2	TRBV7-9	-	CASSSREGELFF	TGTGCCAGCAGCTCCAGGGAAGGGGAGCTGTTTTTT
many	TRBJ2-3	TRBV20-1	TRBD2	CSAAIAGGADTQYF	TGCAGTGCCGCTATAGCGGGAGGGGCAGATACGCAGTATTTT
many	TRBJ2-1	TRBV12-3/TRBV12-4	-	CASSGSQRGSYNEQFF	TGTGCCAGCAGCGGATCCCAACGGGGGAGTTACAATGAGCAGTTCTTC
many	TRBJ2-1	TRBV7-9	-	CASSPSWRMSSYNEQFF	TGTGCCAGCAGCCCCTCTTGGCGGATGAGCTCCTACAATGAGCAGTTCTTC
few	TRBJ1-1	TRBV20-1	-	CSARNGESVNTEAFF	TGCAGTGCTAGAAACGGAGAGAGTGTGAACACTGAAGCTTTCTTT
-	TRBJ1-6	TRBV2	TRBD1	CASSGDRGANSPLHF	TGTGCCAGCAGCGGTGACAGGGGCGCGAATTCACCCCTCCACTTT
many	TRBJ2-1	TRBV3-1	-	CASSQGLANEQFF	TGTGCCAGCAGCCAAGGTTTGGCCAATGAGCAGTTCTTC
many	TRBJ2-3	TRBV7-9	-	CASDGTYTDTQYF	TGTGCCAGCGACGGGACTTACACAGATACGCAGTATTTT
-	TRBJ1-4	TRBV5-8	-	CASSLVPQGSTNEKLFF	TGTGCCAGCAGCTTGGTGCCCCAGGGTTCAACTAATGAAAAACTGTTTTTT
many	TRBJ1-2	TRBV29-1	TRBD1	CSVGWDRGHDGYTF	TGCAGCGTGGGATGGGACAGGGGGCACGATGGCTACACCTTC
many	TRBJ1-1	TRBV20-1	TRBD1	CSARDRREAFF	TGCAGTGCCAGGGACAGGAGGGAAGCTTTCTTT
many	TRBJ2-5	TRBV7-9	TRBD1	CASSLRQGATRETQYF	TGTGCCAGCAGCTTAAGACAGGGGGCAACTAGAGAGACCCAGTACTTC
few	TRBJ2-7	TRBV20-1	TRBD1	CSARRGPDGNEQYF	TGCAGTGCTAGGAGGGGGCCCGATGGCAATGAGCAGTACTTC
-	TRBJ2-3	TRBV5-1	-	CASSLEGRSDTQYF	TGCGCCAGCAGCTTGGAGGGGAGGTCAGATACGCAGTATTTT